The rows below give T cell receptor beta chains drawn from one sample of a study of Graves' ophthalmopathy and Graves' hyperthyroidism. TCRdb recomputed calls from the multiplex PCR reads with MiXCR, one row per CDR3 protein. The table shows roughly 500,000 distinct CDR3 sequences, with roughly 14% occurring only once. Material for sequencing was blood. All receptors come from a woman aged 25 to 39 with Graves' ophthalmopathy. Both conserved end residues are part of each CDR3. The D gene is left open where the match is weak. Not every row has a clone size; where given, it reads once, few, many or a size class.

v_gene	j_gene	abundance	d_gene	len	CDR3aa	CDR3nt
TRBV11-2	TRBJ2-4	few	.	14	CASSSGSWGNIQYF	TGTGCCAGCAGCTCCGGGTCATGGGGAAACATTCAGTACTTC
TRBV11-2	TRBJ2-5	many	TRBD2	16	CASSLDLAGLRETQYF	TGTGCCAGCAGCTTAGATCTAGCGGGCCTGCGGGAGACCCAGTACTTC
TRBV5-1	TRBJ2-5	.	.	14	CASFPLGGARTQYF	TGCGCCAGCTTCCCCCTGGGGGGCGCCAGGACCCAGTACTTC
TRBV7-2	TRBJ2-5	many	TRBD2	17	CASSLAGRGGRQETQYF	TGTGCCAGCAGCTTAGCGGGCCGGGGGGGCCGGCAAGAGACCCAGTACTTC
TRBV28	TRBJ2-5	many	.	14	CASSPGHLTETQYF	TGTGCCAGCAGTCCGGGACACCTGACGGAGACCCAGTACTTC
TRBV6-5	TRBJ1-1	many	.	12	CASSYVATEAFF	TGTGCCAGCAGTTACGTAGCCACTGAAGCTTTCTTT
TRBV6-1	TRBJ1-5	many	.	15	CASRLTFQGSQPQHF	TGTGCCAGCAGACTCACCTTCCAGGGAAGTCAGCCCCAGCATTTT
TRBV28	TRBJ1-2	many	.	12	CASSLRPYGYTF	TGTGCCAGCAGTTTAAGGCCCTATGGCTACACCTTC
TRBV11-1	TRBJ2-5	many	.	15	CASSLGFSAQETQYF	TGTGCCAGCAGCTTAGGGTTTAGCGCCCAAGAGACCCAGTACTTC
TRBV25-1	TRBJ1-3	many	.	13	CASSEGFYNTIYF	TGTGCCAGCAGTGAAGGTTTTTACAACACCATATATTTT
TRBV28	TRBJ2-7	many	TRBD1	14	CASESRGTGNVQYF	TGTGCCAGTGAGTCGAGGGGGACAGGGAATGTGCAGTACTTC
TRBV6-1	TRBJ2-7	.	.	13	CASSESGLAEQYF	TGTGCCAGCAGTGAATCCGGCCTCGCCGAGCAGTACTTC
TRBV7-9	TRBJ1-2	many	.	14	CASSLRTENYGYTF	TGTGCCAGCAGCCTACGGACAGAAAACTATGGCTACACCTTC
TRBV6-1	TRBJ2-7	.	.	15	CASSETGTVGDEQYF	TGTGCCAGCAGTGAAACCGGGACGGTCGGGGACGAGCAGTACTTC
TRBV7-6	TRBJ2-2	many	TRBD2	19	CASSLAVRAGEPNTGELFF	TGTGCCAGCAGCTTAGCGGTGAGAGCGGGGGAACCGAACACCGGGGAGCTGTTTTTT
TRBV5-1	TRBJ2-5	many	.	15	CASSLGGGPQETQYF	TGTGCCAGCAGCTTAGGGGGAGGGCCCCAAGAGACCCAGTACTTC
TRBV20-1	TRBJ2-5	many	TRBD2	16	CSARDSPRGGGETQYF	TGCAGTGCTAGAGATTCCCCGCGGGGGGGCGGGGAGACCCAGTACTTC
TRBV6-1	TRBJ1-1	many	.	14	CASNPPGDMGVAFF	TGTGCCAGCAACCCACCCGGGGACATGGGAGTAGCTTTCTTT
TRBV3-1	TRBJ1-1	few	.	15	CASSQRQISNTEAFF	TGTGCCAGCAGCCAAAGACAGATATCGAACACTGAAGCTTTCTTT
TRBV2	TRBJ2-7	.	TRBD2	14	CASSEWLADYEQYF	TGTGCCAGCAGTGAATGGCTAGCGGACTACGAGCAGTACTTC
TRBV9	TRBJ2-7	.	TRBD2	17	CASSASVGLARSYEQYF	TGTGCCAGCAGCGCATCAGTCGGACTAGCGCGTTCCTACGAGCAGTACTTC
TRBV4-1	TRBJ2-2	few	.	15	CASSPIATNTGELFF	TGCGCCAGCAGCCCCATAGCAACGAACACCGGGGAGCTGTTTTTT
TRBV29-1	TRBJ2-5	many	TRBD2	15	CSVQWTSGVQETQYF	TGCAGCGTTCAGTGGACTAGCGGGGTACAAGAGACCCAGTACTTC
TRBV19	TRBJ2-5	many	.	13	CASTFRGGETQYF	TGTGCCAGTACCTTCCGGGGAGGTGAGACCCAGTACTTC
TRBV12-3/TRBV12-4	TRBJ1-2	.	TRBD1	16	CASSLLGTETNYGYTF	TGTGCCAGCAGTCTCTTGGGGACAGAAACTAACTATGGCTACACCTTC
TRBV20-1	TRBJ2-7	many	.	13	CSVQAGENYEQYF	TGCAGTGTTCAGGCTGGGGAAAACTACGAGCAGTACTTC
TRBV20-1	TRBJ2-4	many	TRBD2	15	CSGTSGSLAKNIQYF	TGCAGTGGGACTAGCGGGAGCCTAGCCAAAAACATTCAGTACTTC
TRBV5-1	TRBJ2-2	many	.	15	CASSPGTLNTGELFF	TGCGCCAGCAGCCCCGGGACACTAAACACCGGGGAGCTGTTTTTT
TRBV6-5	TRBJ2-7	many	.	15	CASSSQETPSYEQYF	TGTGCCAGCAGTTCACAGGAAACCCCATCCTACGAGCAGTACTTC
TRBV4-1	TRBJ1-1	many	.	15	CASSHRQGPSTEAFF	TGCGCCAGCAGCCACCGCCAGGGGCCGTCAACTGAAGCTTTCTTT
TRBV28	TRBJ1-3	many	.	14	CASTMGSRGNTIYF	TGTGCCAGCACAATGGGAAGTAGGGGAAACACCATATATTTT
TRBV7-9	TRBJ1-2	many	.	12	CAYGQGDYGYTF	TGTGCGTACGGGCAGGGAGACTATGGCTACACCTTC
TRBV6-1	TRBJ2-7	.	.	14	CASSPRDVPYEQYF	TGTGCCAGCAGCCCCCGGGACGTTCCCTACGAGCAGTACTTC
TRBV28	TRBJ1-2	many	.	15	CAIHPPGAKAYGYTF	TGTGCCATCCACCCTCCGGGGGCCAAAGCCTATGGCTACACCTTC
TRBV7-8	TRBJ1-1	many	TRBD1	18	CASSHTPRPDRGSTEAFF	TGTGCCAGCAGCCACACCCCTCGCCCGGACAGGGGCTCCACTGAAGCTTTCTTT
TRBV5-1	TRBJ1-1	few	TRBD1	16	CASSFAGTGTNTEAFF	TGCGCCAGCAGCTTCGCCGGGACAGGCACGAACACTGAAGCTTTCTTT
TRBV6-2/TRBV6-3	TRBJ2-7	many	.	15	CASSHRGTNSYEQYF	TGTGCCAGCAGCCACCGGGGGACCAACTCCTACGAGCAGTACTTC
TRBV12-3/TRBV12-4	TRBJ2-2	many	.	16	CASSLALGLWTGELFF	TGTGCCAGCAGTTTAGCCTTGGGACTTTGGACCGGGGAGCTGTTTTTT
TRBV6-1	TRBJ2-2	.	.	15	CASRSGTENTGELFF	TGTGCCAGCCGCTCCGGGACGGAGAACACCGGGGAGCTGTTTTTT
TRBV27	TRBJ2-3	.	.	14	CASSLYRITDTQYF	TGTGCCAGCAGTTTATACCGGATTACGGATACGCAGTATTTT
TRBV28	TRBJ2-2	many	TRBD2	18	CASRITAGTSEYTGELFF	TGTGCCAGCAGAATTACCGCCGGGACTAGCGAATACACCGGGGAGCTGTTTTTT
TRBV4-1	TRBJ1-6	.	.	15	CASSQQPLHNSPLHF	TGCGCCAGCAGCCAACAGCCTTTACATAATTCACCCCTCCACTTT
TRBV24-1	TRBJ1-5	many	.	13	CATSRGSNQPQHF	TGTGCCACCAGCAGGGGCAGCAATCAGCCCCAGCATTTT
TRBV20-1	TRBJ2-7	many	.	12	CSAMHHSYEQYF	TGCAGTGCTATGCACCACTCCTACGAGCAGTACTTC
TRBV2	TRBJ2-7	many	.	13	CASRRDTNYEQYF	TGTGCCAGCAGACGGGACACCAACTACGAGCAGTACTTC
TRBV28	TRBJ2-7	many	.	14	CASSLGTRGHEQYF	TGTGCCAGCAGTTTAGGGACGCGGGGCCACGAGCAGTACTTC
TRBV27	TRBJ2-2	few	TRBD1	17	CASSQAGTGLNTGELFF	TGTGCCAGCAGCCAGGCCGGGACAGGTTTGAACACCGGGGAGCTGTTTTTT
TRBV4-1	TRBJ2-7	few	TRBD1	15	CASSQEDRGKYEQYF	TGCGCCAGCAGCCAAGAGGACAGGGGGAAGTACGAGCAGTACTTC
TRBV18	TRBJ1-1	.	.	15	CASSPAGQTNTEAFF	TGTGCCAGCTCACCGGCGGGACAAACGAACACTGAAGCTTTCTTT
TRBV30	TRBJ2-5	many	TRBD2	15	CAWSVSGRHGETQYF	TGTGCCTGGAGTGTTAGCGGGAGGCATGGAGAGACCCAGTACTTC
TRBV2	TRBJ2-7	.	.	19	CASSEGGKVADLTSYEQYF	TGTGCCAGCAGTGAAGGCGGTAAGGTGGCGGACCTTACCTCCTACGAGCAGTACTTC
TRBV27	TRBJ1-1	many	TRBD1	13	CASSLGGGLEAFF	TGTGCCAGCAGTTTGGGAGGGGGCCTCGAAGCTTTCTTT
TRBV12-3/TRBV12-4	TRBJ1-2	many	.	14	CASKPGPRSDGYTF	TGTGCCAGCAAACCCGGGCCTCGGAGCGATGGCTACACCTTC